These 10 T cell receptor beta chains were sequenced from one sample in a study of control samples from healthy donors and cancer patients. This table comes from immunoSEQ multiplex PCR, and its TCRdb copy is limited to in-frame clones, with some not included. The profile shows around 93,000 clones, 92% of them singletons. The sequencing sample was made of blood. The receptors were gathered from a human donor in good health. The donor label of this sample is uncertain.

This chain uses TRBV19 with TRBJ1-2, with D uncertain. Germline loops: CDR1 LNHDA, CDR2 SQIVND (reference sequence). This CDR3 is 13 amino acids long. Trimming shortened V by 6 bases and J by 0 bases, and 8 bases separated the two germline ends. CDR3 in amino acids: CASRFTANYGYTF. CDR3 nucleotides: TGTGCCAGTAGATTCACAGCTAACTATGGCTACACCTTC.

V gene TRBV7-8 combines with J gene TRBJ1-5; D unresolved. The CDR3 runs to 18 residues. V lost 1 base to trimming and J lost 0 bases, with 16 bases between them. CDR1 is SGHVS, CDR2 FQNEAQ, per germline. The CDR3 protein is CASSLGVATGYSNQPQHF. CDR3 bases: TGTGCCAGCAGCTTAGGTGTGGCGACGGGATATAGCAATCAGCCCCAGCATTTT.

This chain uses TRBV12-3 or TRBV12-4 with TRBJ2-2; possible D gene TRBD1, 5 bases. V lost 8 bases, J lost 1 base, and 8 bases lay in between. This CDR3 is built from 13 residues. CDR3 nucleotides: TGTGCCAGCGGGGCGGTGAACACCGGGGAGCTGTTTTTT. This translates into CASGAVNTGELFF.

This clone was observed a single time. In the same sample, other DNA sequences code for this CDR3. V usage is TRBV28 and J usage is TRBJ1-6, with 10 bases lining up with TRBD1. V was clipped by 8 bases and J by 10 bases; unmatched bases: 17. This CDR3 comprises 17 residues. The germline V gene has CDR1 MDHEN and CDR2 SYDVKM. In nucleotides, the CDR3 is TGTGCCAGCGGGGAGACAGGGGGCGGGGGTCGAGGGTCACCCCTCCACTTT. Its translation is CASGETGGGGRGSPLHF. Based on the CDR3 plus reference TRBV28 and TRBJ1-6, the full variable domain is DVKVTQSSRYLVKRTGEKVFLECVQDMDHENMFWYRQDPGLGLRLIYFSYDVKMKEKGDIPEGYSVSREKKERFSLILESASTNQTSMYLCASGETGGGGRGSPLHFGNGTRLTVT.

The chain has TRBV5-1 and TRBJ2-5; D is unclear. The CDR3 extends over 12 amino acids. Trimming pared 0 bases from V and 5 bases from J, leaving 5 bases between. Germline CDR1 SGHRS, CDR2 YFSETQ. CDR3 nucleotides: TGCGCCAGCAGCTTGGCGATGGAGACCCAGTACTTC. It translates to CASSLAMETQYF.

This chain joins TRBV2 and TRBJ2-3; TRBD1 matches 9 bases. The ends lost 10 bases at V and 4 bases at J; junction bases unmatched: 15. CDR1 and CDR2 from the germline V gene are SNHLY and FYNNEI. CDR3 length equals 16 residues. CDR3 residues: CATGPGQGLFADTQYF. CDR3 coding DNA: TGTGCCACGGGTCCGGGACAGGGACTTTTCGCAGATACGCAGTATTTT.

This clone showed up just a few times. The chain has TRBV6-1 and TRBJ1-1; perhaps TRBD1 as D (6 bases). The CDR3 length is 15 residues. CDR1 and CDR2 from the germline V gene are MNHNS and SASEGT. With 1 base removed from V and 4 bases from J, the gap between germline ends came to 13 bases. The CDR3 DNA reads TGTGCCAGCAGTGAAGAACAGGGACACGGCACTGAAGCTTTCTTT. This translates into CASSEEQGHGTEAFF.

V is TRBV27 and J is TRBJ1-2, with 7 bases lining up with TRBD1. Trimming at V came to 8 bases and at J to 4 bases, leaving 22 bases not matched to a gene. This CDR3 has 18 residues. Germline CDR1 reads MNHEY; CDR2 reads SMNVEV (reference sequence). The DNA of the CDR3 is TGTGCCAGCTGTGGGGGGTGGGGCAGGGGGGACCAAGGCTATGGCTACACCTTC. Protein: CASCGGWGRGDQGYGYTF.

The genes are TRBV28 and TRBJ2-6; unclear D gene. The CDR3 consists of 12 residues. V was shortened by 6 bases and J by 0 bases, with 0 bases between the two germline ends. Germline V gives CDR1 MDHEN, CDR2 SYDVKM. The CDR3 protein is CASSSGANVLTF. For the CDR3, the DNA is TGTGCCAGCAGCTCTGGGGCCAACGTCCTGACTTTC.

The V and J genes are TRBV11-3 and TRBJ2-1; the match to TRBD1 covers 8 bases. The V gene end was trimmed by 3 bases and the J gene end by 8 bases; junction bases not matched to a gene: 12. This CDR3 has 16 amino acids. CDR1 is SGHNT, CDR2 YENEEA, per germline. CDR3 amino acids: CASSFHLTGQVHEQFF. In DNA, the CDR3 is TGTGCCAGCAGCTTCCATTTGACGGGACAGGTCCATGAGCAGTTCTTC.